This T cell receptor beta chain was sequenced for a study of T cells expressing NK-cell markers. In the study overall: The authors derived TCR beta repertoires from sorted CD3+CD56+NKG2C+, CD3+CD56+NKG2C- and CD3+CD56-NKG2C+ T cells. Sequencing covered eight donors, seven HCMV-seropositive and one seronegative. Regarding the study as a whole: Whether expanded NKG2C-expressing T cell clones recognize HCMV is unknown.

It was by 5'RACE template switching with UMIs that TCR beta cDNA was made. From the 5' RACE reads, TCRdb lists one entry per CDR3 protein and no DNA. The sample totals about 460,000 distinct CDR3 sequences; its top ten clones hold more than 1.4%. The CDR3 covers 14 residues. CDR1 is SQVTM and CDR2 is ANQGSEA in the germline V gene. Concerning this clonotype: Its antigen is as yet unknown.

The clonotype originates from a woman aged 45-60 years in good health. This rearrangement joins TRBV29-1 to TRBJ2-6; lacking DNA, the TRBD1 call made by TCRdb goes unchecked. Material: blood T cells: a sorted CD56 or NKG2C T cell subset, CD4+ or CD8+ T cells, or bulk PBMC T cells (not recorded which). CDR3 sequence: CSVSTGSGANVLTF. Full variable domain (missing parts from reference TRBV29-1 and TRBJ2-6): SAVISQKPSRDICQRGTSLTIQCQVDSQVTMMFWYRQQPGQSLTLIATANQGSEATYESGFVIDKFPISRPNLTFSTLTVSNMSPEDSSIYLCSVSTGSGANVLTFGAGSRLTVL.